Included here is one TCR beta chain sequence, with context. Those enrolled, adults aged roughly 18 to 89 years, came from about two dozen US areas. These data are taken from a study of blood T cell repertoires in COVID-19. Original handling: Reference gene primer amplification gave nucleated cell count estimates. This table comes from immunoSEQ multiplex PCR, and its TCRdb copy is limited to in-frame clones, with some not included. The DNA was the basis for D and trimming; V, J and clone size are from that table. This sample has hundreds of thousands of clones, with 87% found just once. V gave up 6 bases and J gave up 6 bases; unmatched junction bases: 13. The CDR3 has 15 residues. The V gene's germline CDR1 is MNHEY and CDR2 SVGAGI.

Input material: PBMCs or T cells enriched from blood (not recorded which). This TCR derives from a woman aged 18-30 years with acute COVID-19. The chain combines TRBV6-5 with TRBJ2-7; 8 nucleotides agree with TRBD1. CDR3: CASRPTRTGFAEQYF. In DNA form, the CDR3 reads TGTGCCAGCAGACCTACCCGGACAGGGTTCGCCGAGCAGTACTTC.